Listed below are T cell receptor beta chains from one sample, sequenced in a study of blood T cell repertoires in COVID-19. Repertoires were generated with immunoSEQ multiplex PCR, while TCRdb's copy carries only in-frame clones and drops some. The repertoire holds 300,000 to 400,000 clones, approximately 88% seen once, with approximately 9.9% in the top ten. The sequenced material came from peripheral blood. Receptors were obtained from a man aged 25-40 years with COVID-19, enrolled during active disease. CDR3s include the opening cysteine and the closing phenylalanine or tryptophan. D genes are given only for firm matches. Clone size is given for some rows only: seen once, a few or many times, or a class if the clone is expanded.

CDR3nt: TGTGCTAGTGCTCTTGGACTAGCGGGCCTCACAGATACGCAGTATTTT; CDR3aa: CASALGLAGLTDTQYF; d_gene: TRBD2; abundance: .; v_gene: TRBV12-5; j_gene: TRBJ2-3
CDR3nt: TGTGCCAGCAGCCTCATGACGGGTTCGAACACCGGGGAGCTGTTTTTT; CDR3aa: CASSLMTGSNTGELFF; d_gene: .; abundance: .; v_gene: TRBV7-2; j_gene: TRBJ2-2
CDR3nt: TGTGCCAGCAGCGTAGCTGCCGGGACTTGGAGCGATGAGCAGTTCTTC; CDR3aa: CASSVAAGTWSDEQFF; d_gene: .; abundance: .; v_gene: TRBV9; j_gene: TRBJ2-1
CDR3nt: TGTGCCAGCTCACTAGGACAGGGGAGGTCGGCGTCACCCCTCCACTTT; CDR3aa: CASSLGQGRSASPLHF; d_gene: TRBD1; abundance: .; v_gene: TRBV18; j_gene: TRBJ1-6
CDR3nt: TGTGCCAGCAGTATAGGACAGCACTATGGCTACACCTTC; CDR3aa: CASSIGQHYGYTF; d_gene: .; abundance: .; v_gene: TRBV28; j_gene: TRBJ1-2
CDR3nt: TGTGCCAGCAGCCAAGTCGAGAGCAGGGGAAATGAAAAACTGTTTTTT; CDR3aa: CASSQVESRGNEKLFF; d_gene: .; abundance: .; v_gene: TRBV4-2; j_gene: TRBJ1-4
CDR3nt: TGTGCCAGCAGCTTAGACAGGGGACTGGGCTACACCTTC; CDR3aa: CASSLDRGLGYTF; d_gene: TRBD1; abundance: .; v_gene: TRBV7-2; j_gene: TRBJ1-2
CDR3nt: TGTGCCAGCAGCACAAGCAATGAGCAGTTCTTC; CDR3aa: CASSTSNEQFF; d_gene: .; abundance: .; v_gene: TRBV9; j_gene: TRBJ2-1
CDR3nt: TGTGCCAGCTCACGAGACAGGGATTATGGCTACACCTTC; CDR3aa: CASSRDRDYGYTF; d_gene: TRBD1; abundance: .; v_gene: TRBV18; j_gene: TRBJ1-2
CDR3nt: TGTGCCAGCAGTTACTCAGGGGGTACCGGGGAGCTGTTTTTT; CDR3aa: CASSYSGGTGELFF; d_gene: TRBD1; abundance: once; v_gene: TRBV25-1; j_gene: TRBJ2-2
CDR3nt: TGCGCCAGCAGCTTGGAAGCGGGGGTATACAATGAGCAGTTCTTC; CDR3aa: CASSLEAGVYNEQFF; d_gene: TRBD2; abundance: .; v_gene: TRBV5-1; j_gene: TRBJ2-1
CDR3nt: TGTGCCAGCAGCTCAACAGTCCCGGGGTTGGGGGGCGAGCAGTACTTC; CDR3aa: CASSSTVPGLGGEQYF; d_gene: .; abundance: few; v_gene: TRBV7-8; j_gene: TRBJ2-7
CDR3nt: TGTGCCAGTAGCCGCACCGCCTGGACTAGCGGGAGGCCCTACGAGCAGTACTTC; CDR3aa: CASSRTAWTSGRPYEQYF; d_gene: TRBD2; abundance: .; v_gene: TRBV19; j_gene: TRBJ2-7
CDR3nt: TGTGCCAGCAGCCCGCCACGGGGAGATAATCAGCCCCAGCATTTT; CDR3aa: CASSPPRGDNQPQHF; d_gene: .; abundance: .; v_gene: TRBV9; j_gene: TRBJ1-5
CDR3nt: TGTGCCAGTAGTATGCCAAGGTACGGCGGTTCTAGCACAGATACGCAGTATTTT; CDR3aa: CASSMPRYGGSSTDTQYF; d_gene: .; abundance: .; v_gene: TRBV19; j_gene: TRBJ2-3
CDR3nt: TGTGCCAGCAGCTTAGAGGACAGGTCGAGGGAGCAGTACTTC; CDR3aa: CASSLEDRSREQYF; d_gene: TRBD1; abundance: .; v_gene: TRBV7-2; j_gene: TRBJ2-7
CDR3nt: TGTGCCAGTAGTATGTTGGCTAGCGGGATTCGGGCCTACGAGCAGTACTTC; CDR3aa: CASSMLASGIRAYEQYF; d_gene: TRBD2; abundance: .; v_gene: TRBV19; j_gene: TRBJ2-7
CDR3nt: TGTGCCAGTAGTATAAGAGGACAGGGGCGGACGGGCACTGAAGCTTTCTTT; CDR3aa: CASSIRGQGRTGTEAFF; d_gene: TRBD1; abundance: once; v_gene: TRBV19; j_gene: TRBJ1-1
CDR3nt: TGTGCCAGCTCACCGGGACAGGGAGTCTACAATGAGCAGTTCTTC; CDR3aa: CASSPGQGVYNEQFF; d_gene: TRBD1; abundance: .; v_gene: TRBV18; j_gene: TRBJ2-1
CDR3nt: TGTGCCAGCAGCTTAGGGCAGGGGGCAAGTTACGAGCAGTACTTC; CDR3aa: CASSLGQGASYEQYF; d_gene: TRBD1; abundance: .; v_gene: TRBV5-4; j_gene: TRBJ2-7
CDR3nt: TGTGCCAGCAGTGGAGACAGGTATAATTCACCCCTCCACTTT; CDR3aa: CASSGDRYNSPLHF; d_gene: .; abundance: .; v_gene: TRBV2; j_gene: TRBJ1-6
CDR3nt: TGTGCCAGCAGCCCCCAGGGGGGCAAGGGGGCAAGGTACAATGAGCAGTTCTTC; CDR3aa: CASSPQGGKGARYNEQFF; d_gene: .; abundance: .; v_gene: TRBV11-2; j_gene: TRBJ2-1
CDR3nt: TGCGCCAGCAGCTGGGACAACAACTATGGCTACACCTTC; CDR3aa: CASSWDNNYGYTF; d_gene: .; abundance: .; v_gene: TRBV5-1; j_gene: TRBJ1-2
CDR3nt: TGCGCCAGCAGTCAATCTACAGGAAGAACAGATACGCAGTATTTT; CDR3aa: CASSQSTGRTDTQYF; d_gene: .; abundance: once; v_gene: TRBV23-1; j_gene: TRBJ2-3
CDR3nt: TGTGCCAGCAGTGATTATACAGGGAAGGATGAGCAGTTCTTC; CDR3aa: CASSDYTGKDEQFF; d_gene: .; abundance: .; v_gene: TRBV2; j_gene: TRBJ2-1
CDR3nt: TGTGCCAGCAGTCAGGGGGGCCGCACAGATACGCAGTATTTT; CDR3aa: CASSQGGRTDTQYF; d_gene: .; abundance: .; v_gene: TRBV7-2; j_gene: TRBJ2-3
CDR3nt: TGTGCCAGCAGTCAACAGGGGGCGAACGACATTCAGTACTTC; CDR3aa: CASSQQGANDIQYF; d_gene: TRBD1; abundance: .; v_gene: TRBV3-1/TRBV3-2; j_gene: TRBJ2-4